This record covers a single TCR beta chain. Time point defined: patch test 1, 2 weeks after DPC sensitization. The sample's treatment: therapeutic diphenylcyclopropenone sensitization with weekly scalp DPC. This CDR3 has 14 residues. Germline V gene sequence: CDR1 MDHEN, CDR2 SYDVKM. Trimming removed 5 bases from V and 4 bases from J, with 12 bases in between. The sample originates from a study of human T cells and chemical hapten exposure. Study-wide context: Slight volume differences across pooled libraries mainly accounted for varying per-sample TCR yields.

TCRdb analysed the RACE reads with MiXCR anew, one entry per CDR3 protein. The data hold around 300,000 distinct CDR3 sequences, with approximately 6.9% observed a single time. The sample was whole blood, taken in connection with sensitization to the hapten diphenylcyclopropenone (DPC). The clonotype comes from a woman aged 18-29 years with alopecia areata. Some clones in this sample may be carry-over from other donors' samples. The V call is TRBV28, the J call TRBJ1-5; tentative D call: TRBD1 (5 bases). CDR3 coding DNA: TGTGCCAGCAGTCTTTTCCGGGGGAATCAGCCCCAGCATTTT. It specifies CASSLFRGNQPQHF. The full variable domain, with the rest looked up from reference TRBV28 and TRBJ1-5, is DVKVTQSSRYLVKRTGEKVFLECVQDMDHENMFWYRQDPGLGLRLIYFSYDVKMKEKGDIPEGYSVSREKKERFSLILESASTNQTSMYLCASSLFRGNQPQHFGDGTRLSIL.